A single sample gave rise to the 6 T cell receptor beta chains below, sequenced in a study of shared clonotypes between healthy human individuals. Method: immunoSEQ multiplex PCR; TCRdb's copy keeps in-frame clones and lacks some. The sample holds over 700,000 clones, just under 75% seen once. Sequencing was done on a sample of memory CD4+ T cells sorted from blood. Subset defined: CD45RA-negative fraction. These receptors came from a young woman in good health.

The chain is built from TRBV7-6 and TRBJ1-1; 8 bases align to TRBD1. The CDR3 spans 15 residues. CDR1 and CDR2 from the germline V gene are SGHVS and FNYEAQ. The ends lost 5 bases at V and 1 base at J; junction bases unmatched: 6. The CDR3 bases are TGTGCCAGCAGCCCTGGGACAGGACCGAACACTGAAGCTTTCTTT. Translation gives CASSPGTGPNTEAFF.

The rearrangement joins TRBV7-9 to TRBJ2-1; 10 bases agree with TRBD1. The CDR3 extends over 14 amino acids. Trimming cost V 0 bases and J 8 bases; bases outside gene matches: 1. Germline CDR1 and CDR2: SEHNR and FQNEAQ (reference sequence). The CDR3 loop is CASSLAGQGYEQFF. The CDR3, as DNA: TGTGCCAGCAGCTTAGCGGGACAGGGGTATGAGCAGTTCTTC.

This clone occurred once. V is TRBV7-6 and J is TRBJ2-5; no clear D. The better agreement between TRBJ2-7 and the DNA end casts doubt on the J call. Germline CDR1 reads SGHVS; CDR2 reads FNYEAQ. The CDR3 length is 13 residues. The CDR3 is CASSFESSYEQYF. The CDR3 coding sequence is TGTGCCAGCAGCTTTGAGAGCTCCTACGAGCAGTACTTC.

The V call is TRBV9, the J call TRBJ2-7; 10 bases fit TRBD2. Germline V gene data show CDR1 as SGDLS and CDR2 as YYNGEE. The ends lost 0 bases at V and 4 bases at J; junction bases unmatched: 4. This CDR3 region has 15 residues. The chain's CDR3 is CASSVGSGRGYEQYF. Here the CDR3 DNA reads TGTGCCAGCAGCGTAGGGAGCGGGAGGGGGTACGAGCAGTACTTC. Full variable domain (remainder filled in from reference TRBV9 and TRBJ2-7): DSGVTQTPKHLITATGQRVTLRCSPRSGDLSVYWYQQSLDQGLQFLIQYYNGEERAKGNILERFSAQQFPDLHSELNLSSLELGDSALYFCASSVGSGRGYEQYFGPGTRLTVT.

J is TRBJ2-1 and V is TRBV5-1; 9 bases are shared with TRBD2. Unmatched junction bases numbered 6, after V lost 4 bases and J lost 4 bases. Germline V gene data show CDR1 as SGHRS and CDR2 as YFSETQ. This CDR3 spans 15 amino acids. The CDR3 DNA is TGCGCCAGCAGCGAGACTAGCGGAGCTTACAATGAGCAGTTCTTC. Translating it yields CASSETSGAYNEQFF. Full variable domain (remainder filled in from reference TRBV5-1 and TRBJ2-1): KAGVTQTPRYLIKTRGQQVTLSCSPISGHRSVSWYQQTPGQGLQFLFEYFSETQRNKGNFPGRFSGRQFSNSRSEMNVSTLELGDSALYLCASSETSGAYNEQFFGPGTRLTVL.

The sample holds a few counts of this clone. The CDR3 protein is CASSGLTGVDQPQHF. As DNA, the CDR3 is TGTGCCAGCAGTGGACTGACAGGGGTCGATCAGCCCCAGCATTTT. The V gene is TRBV2, the J gene TRBJ1-5; 8 nucleotides line up with TRBD1. The germline CDR1 and CDR2 sequences are SNHLY and FYNNEI. The CDR3 has 15 residues. Losses at the gene ends were 4 bases for V and 5 bases for J; bases not matched to a gene: 7.